The 3 T cell receptor beta chains below were found in one sample sequenced in a study of shared clonotypes between healthy human individuals. The table came from immunoSEQ multiplex PCR; TCRdb's copy has only in-frame clones and leaves some out. This table has 2 million to 2.5 million clones, roughly 91% appearing once. As defined, naive CD8 cells were CD45RO-negative and positively selected for CCR7, with terminally differentiated effector memory CD45RA+ cells excluded. Material for sequencing was naive CD8+ T cells from PBMCs. The receptors stem from a man in his late teens or twenties in good health. Some clones in this sample may be carry-over from other donors' samples.

V gene TRBV9 combines with J gene TRBJ2-5, with 10 bases aligning to TRBD1. This CDR3 is built from 16 residues. The germline gives CDR1 SGDLS, CDR2 YYNGEE. J lost 1 base, V lost 2 bases, and 5 bases had no gene match. Here the CDR3 reads CASSVKDRGIQETQYF. The CDR3 coding sequence is TGTGCCAGCAGCGTTAAGGACAGGGGGATCCAAGAGACCCAGTACTTC.

The V and J genes are TRBV28 and TRBJ2-1, with D possibly TRBD1 on 5 matching bases. CDR3 length: 15 residues. V lost 7 bases to trimming and J lost 9 bases, with 22 bases between them. From germline, CDR1 is MDHEN and CDR2 SYDVKM. For the CDR3, the DNA is TGTGCCAGCAATAAAAATGGGGTAGGAAGGGGTGAGCAGTTCTTC. Its protein product is CASNKNGVGRGEQFF.

This chain uses TRBV4-3 with TRBJ1-1, with D possibly being TRBD1 (6 bases). Trimming pared 4 bases from V and 10 bases from J, leaving 22 bases between. In germline, CDR1 is LGHNA, CDR2 YSLEER. The CDR3 totals 15 residues. The CDR3 here is CASSPKIGGLGVAFF. The CDR3 DNA sequence: TGCGCCAGCAGCCCAAAGATCGGGGGGCTAGGTGTAGCTTTCTTT.